The next 4 T cell receptor beta chains were all read from a single sample in a study of blood T cell repertoires in COVID-19. Clones were sequenced by immunoSEQ multiplex PCR, and TCRdb holds only the in-frame ones, with some missing. The table has about 140,000 clones, less than 85% seen once. The sample comprised peripheral blood. The receptors stem from an elderly woman in a cohort sampled during active or convalescent COVID-19.

This sequence joins TRBV4-1 and TRBJ2-2, with D maybe TRBD1 (7 bases). This CDR3 is 15 amino acids long. The V end lost 4 bases, the J end lost 7 bases, and 16 bases lay between the germline ends. Germline V CDR1 and CDR2: MGHRA, YSYEKL. In DNA form, the CDR3 reads TGCGCCAGCAGCCTTATGACAGGGACTGGCGGGGAGCTGTTTTTT. It is translated as CASSLMTGTGGELFF.

The chain links TRBV5-8 to TRBJ1-2; D not resolved. Deletions cut 1 base from V and 2 bases from J, with 27 bases between. The CDR3 is 20 residues long. Germline-derived CDR1 and CDR2 are SGHTS and YDEGEE. CDR3: CASSLSSPMGSSWRNYGYTF. Written as DNA, the CDR3 is TGTGCCAGCAGCTTGAGTTCGCCCATGGGCAGCTCCTGGAGGAACTATGGCTACACCTTC.

DNA for the CDR3: TGTGCCAGCAGCCAGGCTAGTAGCGGGGGGGCGGGGGAGACCCAGTACTTC. Its translation is CASSQASSGGAGETQYF. The chain links TRBV4-2 to TRBJ2-5; 11 nucleotides line up with TRBD2. In germline, CDR1 is LGHNA, CDR2 YNFKEQ. V was pared by 3 bases and J by 5 bases, with 11 bases of the junction left unmatched. CDR3 length equals 17 residues.

The chain has TRBV29-1 and TRBJ2-5; a weak D match, TRBD1 (6 bases). CDR1 and CDR2 from the germline V gene are SQVTM and ANQGSEA. This CDR3 has 13 residues. Deletions cut 4 bases from V and 2 bases from J, with 11 bases between. The CDR3 here is CSVVRDIQETQYF. DNA of the CDR3: TGCAGCGTTGTCCGGGACATACAAGAGACCCAGTACTTC.